The 10 T cell receptor beta chains reported below all come from one sample, sequenced in a study of blood T cell repertoires in COVID-19. Produced via immunoSEQ multiplex PCR; TCRdb's table is partial and in-frame only. This repertoire shows about 60,000 clones, 85% to 90% found once; its top ten account for 8.3%. The sequenced sample was peripheral blood. The source of these receptors is a human donor with active COVID-19. The donor label of this sample is uncertain.

This chain connects TRBV5-6 to TRBJ1-2, with TRBD1 matching 10 bases. This CDR3 has 15 amino acids. V shed 4 bases and J 3 bases; nucleotides not matched to a gene: 6. The V gene's germline CDR1 is SGHDT and CDR2 YYEEEE. The CDR3 nucleotides read TGTGCCAGCAGCCCGACCGGGACAGGGGACTATGGCTACACCTTC. Translating it yields CASSPTGTGDYGYTF.

As DNA, the CDR3 is TGCGCCAGCAGCTTGGATCTACAGGGTGGCTCACCCCTCCACTTT. It specifies CASSLDLQGGSPLHF. The chain has TRBV5-1 and TRBJ1-6, with a possible D match to TRBD1 (6 bases). The germline V gene encodes CDR1 SGHRS and CDR2 YFSETQ. The CDR3 is made up of 15 amino acids. With 0 bases removed from V and 10 bases from J, the gap between germline ends came to 14 bases.

The V call is TRBV5-4, the J call TRBJ2-2; TRBD2 matches 11 bases. V shed 0 bases and J 2 bases; nucleotides not matched to a gene: 6. Germline loops: CDR1 SGHNT, CDR2 YYREEE (reference sequence). This CDR3 region has 18 residues. CDR3 bases: TGTGCCAGCAGCTTGGTCTTTAGCGGGGGGGATAACACCGGGGAGCTGTTTTTT. Amino acids: CASSLVFSGGDNTGELFF.

This rearrangement joins TRBV30 to TRBJ2-7, with D possibly matching TRBD2 (7 bases). With 3 bases removed from V and 5 bases from J, the gap between germline ends came to 11 bases. Germline-derived CDR1 and CDR2 are GTSNPN and SVGIG (reference sequence). The CDR3 has 12 residues. The CDR3 DNA reads TGTGCCTGGAGGGGAGGGGGGGACGAGCAGTACTTC. The encoded protein is CAWRGGGDEQYF. Drawing the rest from reference TRBV30 and TRBJ2-7, the complete variable domain is SQTIHQWPATLVQPVGSPLSLECTVEGTSNPNLYWYRQAAGRGLQLLFYSVGIGQISSEVPQNLSASRPQDRQFILSSKKLLLSDSGFYLCAWRGGGDEQYFGPGTRLTVT.

Only one count was recorded for this clone. The chain employs TRBV9 and TRBJ2-1; 7 nucleotides line up with TRBD1. The CDR3 is 15 amino acids. Germline V gives CDR1 SGDLS, CDR2 YYNGEE. V lost 3 bases and J lost 5; bases outside the gene matches: 8. CDR3 loop: CASSAPGTVHNEQFF. DNA of the CDR3: TGTGCCAGCAGCGCACCCGGGACAGTTCACAATGAGCAGTTCTTC.

Written as DNA, the CDR3 is TGTGCCAGCAGTTACAGGGGAGGGCTAGCGGACTTAAGAAACAATGAGCAGTTCTTC. Translated, it gives CASSYRGGLADLRNNEQFF. The chain carries TRBV6-2 or TRBV6-3 and TRBJ2-1, with TRBD2 identical over 7 bases. The junction had 18 bases not matched to a gene; V was cut back by 2 bases and J by 5 bases. Germline values: CDR1 MNHEY, CDR2 SVGEGT. There are 19 residues in the CDR3.

V and J are TRBV29-1 and TRBJ2-5, with TRBD1 matching 7 bases. The J segment lost 1 base and the V segment lost 8 bases, leaving 4 bases of the junction unmatched. This CDR3 region has 12 residues. Germline V gene sequence: CDR1 SQVTM, CDR2 ANQGSEA. The CDR3 here is CSLRQGQETQYF. The CDR3, as DNA: TGCAGCCTTCGACAGGGCCAAGAGACCCAGTACTTC.

The count of this clone is one. The rearrangement joins TRBV3-1 (or the pseudogene TRBV3-2) to TRBJ2-5, with 11 bases fitting TRBD2. V gave up 4 bases and J gave up 5 bases; unmatched junction bases: 9. The germline V gene has CDR1 LGHDT and CDR2 YNNKEL (reference sequence). This CDR3 region has 16 residues. The CDR3 here is CASSLIRTSGSETQYF. Here the CDR3 DNA reads TGTGCCAGCAGCCTAATTAGGACTAGCGGGTCTGAGACCCAGTACTTC.

The CDR3 loop reads CASSQGYEQYF. CDR3 in DNA: TGTGCCAGCAGCCAGGGTTACGAGCAGTACTTC. The rearrangement uses TRBV12-3 or TRBV12-4 and TRBJ2-7; a possible D gene is TRBD1 (5 bases). Trimming took off 6 bases at V and 4 bases at J, with 7 bases between the two ends. The CDR3 loop spans 11 amino acids.

The rearrangement uses TRBV11-2 and TRBJ2-3; TRBD2 agrees at 7 bases. The CDR3 is 16 residues long. Germline V gene data show CDR1 as SGHAT and CDR2 as FQNNGV. The V and J ends lost 1 base and 1 base, in that order; junction bases with no gene match: 5. DNA of the CDR3: TGTGCCAGCAGCTTAGGGGGAGGGTTGGGCACAGATACGCAGTATTTT. Its protein product is CASSLGGGLGTDTQYF.